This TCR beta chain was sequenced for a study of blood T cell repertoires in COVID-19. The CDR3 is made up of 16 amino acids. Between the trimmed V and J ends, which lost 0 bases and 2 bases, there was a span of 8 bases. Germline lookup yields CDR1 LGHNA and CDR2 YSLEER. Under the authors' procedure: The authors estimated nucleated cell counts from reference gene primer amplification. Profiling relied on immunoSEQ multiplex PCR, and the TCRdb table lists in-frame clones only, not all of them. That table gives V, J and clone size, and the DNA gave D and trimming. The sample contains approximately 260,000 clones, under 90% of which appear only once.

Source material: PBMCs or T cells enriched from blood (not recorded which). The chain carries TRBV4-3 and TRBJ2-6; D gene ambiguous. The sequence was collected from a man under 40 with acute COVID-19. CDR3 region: CASSQDDTTGANVLTF. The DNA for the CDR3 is TGCGCCAGCAGCCAAGATGATACAACTGGGGCCAACGTCCTGACTTTC.